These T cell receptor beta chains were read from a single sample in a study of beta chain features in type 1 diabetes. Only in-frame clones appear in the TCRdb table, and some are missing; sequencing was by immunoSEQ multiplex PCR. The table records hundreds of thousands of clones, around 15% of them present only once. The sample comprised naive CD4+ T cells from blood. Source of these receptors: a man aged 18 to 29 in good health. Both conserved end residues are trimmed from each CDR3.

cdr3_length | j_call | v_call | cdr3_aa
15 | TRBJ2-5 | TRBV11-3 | ASSLAGAQGEQETQY
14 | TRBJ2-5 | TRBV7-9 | ASSSNPGLAKETQY
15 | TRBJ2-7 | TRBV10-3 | AITPTGWESSMYEQY
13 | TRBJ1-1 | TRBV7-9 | ASSPPGGLNTEAF
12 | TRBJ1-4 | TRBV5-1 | ASSLAGGNEKLF
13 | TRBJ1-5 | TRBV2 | ASSEAPGGKQPQH
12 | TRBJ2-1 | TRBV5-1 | ASSLWDRRNEQF
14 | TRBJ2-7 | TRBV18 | ASSPTGTSGSYEQY
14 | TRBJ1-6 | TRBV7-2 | ASSLQPGQGASPLH
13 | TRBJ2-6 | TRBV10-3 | AISARDGGANVLT
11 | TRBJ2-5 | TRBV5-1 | ASSFAGQETQY
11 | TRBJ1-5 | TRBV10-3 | AIRGGGNQPQH
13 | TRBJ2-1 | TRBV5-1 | ASRLGLAGVNEQF
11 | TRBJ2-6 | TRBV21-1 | ARKTSGANVLT
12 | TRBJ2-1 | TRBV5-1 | ASSWATGDNEQF
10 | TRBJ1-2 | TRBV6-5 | ASSYYGGGYT
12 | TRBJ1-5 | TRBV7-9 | ASSSPDSNQPQH
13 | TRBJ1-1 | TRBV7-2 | ASSKTHLGVTEAF
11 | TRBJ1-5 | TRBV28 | ASTGALGQPQH
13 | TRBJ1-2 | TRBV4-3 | ASSQSTGPSYGYT
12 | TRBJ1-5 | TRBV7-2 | ASSANRGNQPQH
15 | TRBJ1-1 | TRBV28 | ASSRAGNSGQNTEAF
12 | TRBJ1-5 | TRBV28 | ASRGPALNQPQH
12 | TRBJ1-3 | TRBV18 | ASSRDSMANTIY